This TCR beta chain stems from a study of T-cell memory formation after mild COVID-19. TCR alpha and TCR beta cDNA libraries carrying sample barcodes and UMIs came from 5'RACE with constant-segment primers. MiXCR, applied by TCRdb to the 5' RACE reads, yields one record per CDR3 protein. The data contain roughly 89,000 distinct CDR3 sequences, roughly 15% of them seen just once; the ten biggest clones take up under 45%. Findings of the study overall: Prior to infection, memory already included some responding clones, suggesting cross-reactive memory joined.

This clonotype appeared a few times. The antigen is undetermined. Sequenced: PBMCs or a T cell subset sorted from them (not recorded which). This TCR came from a man younger than 35 who had mild COVID-19 (a few samples of this study predate the infection). Cell type and time point are not known.

The CDR3 is CASSPTGLNEQFF. The CDR3 region has the DNA TGCGCCAGCAGCCCTACAGGACTCAATGAGCAGTTCTTC. This chain uses TRBV4-1 with TRBJ2-1; D may match TRBD1 or TRBD2 (5 bases each). The V end lost 4 bases, the J end lost 6 bases, and 10 bases lay between the germline ends. The CDR3 runs 13 residues. CDR1 and CDR2 from the germline V gene are MGHRA and YSYEKL.